Listed here are 22 T cell receptor beta chains from one sample, sequenced in a study of blood T cell repertoires in COVID-19. The method was immunoSEQ multiplex PCR; TCRdb's version includes in-frame clones alone and lacks a portion of them. The data hold around 300,000 clones, with around nine tenths observed a single time. Specimen: peripheral blood. The origin of the receptors is a man aged 50-59 years with acute or convalescent COVID-19.

The chain recombines TRBV18 with TRBJ2-5; no clear D. CDR3 length equals 14 residues. Germline V CDR1 and CDR2: KGHSH, LQKENI. V was pared by 3 bases and J by 1 base, with 9 bases between. In DNA, the CDR3 is TGTGCCAGCTCACCGGCCGGGTCCCAAGAGACCCAGTACTTC. Amino acid sequence: CASSPAGSQETQYF.

The chain is built from TRBV2 and TRBJ1-2; D is undetermined. V was pared by 6 bases and J by 6 bases, with 11 bases between. From germline, CDR1 is SNHLY and CDR2 FYNNEI. The CDR3 is 12 amino acids. CDR3 sequence (DNA): TGTGCCAGCAGATCTGGAGGCGATGGCTACACCTTC. Translated: CASRSGGDGYTF.

The chain has TRBV21-1 and TRBJ2-2; the table calls TRBD2, which could not be checked here. TRBV21-1 is given as a pseudogene. The CDR3 is 11 residues long. The CDR3 DNA sequence: TGTGCCAGCAGCCCGTTAAGGGAGCTGTTTTTT. This translates into CASSPLRELFF.

The V gene is TRBV29-1, the J gene TRBJ2-7, with 9 bases that match TRBD2. The V gene's germline CDR1 is SQVTM and CDR2 ANQGSEA. The trim removed 3 bases at V and 10 bases at J, leaving 10 bases unmatched. The CDR3 is made up of 13 amino acids. As DNA, the CDR3 is TGCAGCGTTGATGGTAGCGGGGGTTCGCTCCAGTACTTC. It specifies CSVDGSGGSLQYF.

CDR3 residues: CASSIQAGGQGETQYF. In DNA, the CDR3 is TGTGCCAGTAGTATACAAGCGGGGGGGCAAGGAGAGACCCAGTACTTC. The chain employs TRBV19 and TRBJ2-5, with TRBD2 matching over 10 bases. Germline CDR1 and CDR2: LNHDA and SQIVND (reference sequence). This CDR3 comprises 16 residues. V was pared by 2 bases and J by 4 bases, with 7 bases of the junction left unmatched.

V and J are TRBV5-1 and TRBJ1-1, with D unresolved. Trimming cost V 1 base and J 1 base, with 11 bases left between them. Germline V gives CDR1 SGHRS, CDR2 YFSETQ. The CDR3 extends over 15 amino acids. CDR3: CASSLKYEGNTEAFF. The CDR3 DNA follows: TGCGCCAGCAGCTTGAAGTACGAGGGGAACACTGAAGCTTTCTTT.

This sequence joins TRBV4-1 and TRBJ1-5, with 7 bases fitting TRBD1. Germline assignment: CDR1 MGHRA and CDR2 YSYEKL. The CDR3 sequence is 15 residues long. With V trimmed by 2 bases and J by 5 bases, 6 bases remained unmatched. CDR3 residues: CASSQPDRDYQPQHF. The CDR3 DNA reads as TGCGCCAGCAGCCAACCAGACAGGGACTATCAGCCCCAGCATTTT.

The chain is built from TRBV6-5 and TRBJ1-2; D is unresolved. Germline lookup yields CDR1 MNHEY and CDR2 SVGAGI. The CDR3 covers 12 residues. Trimming left V 6 bases short and J 8 bases short, with 13 bases between. The CDR3 protein is CASRAIGGGYTF. CDR3 DNA sequence: TGTGCCAGCAGAGCAATCGGAGGCGGCTACACCTTC.

A remark on this clone: The same CDR3 also results from other DNA sequences found in this sample. The genes are TRBV11-2 and TRBJ1-3; a possible D gene is TRBD1 (5 bases). The length of the CDR3 is 14 residues. The V end lost 5 bases, the J end lost 3 bases, and 11 bases lay between the germline ends. The germline CDR1 and CDR2 sequences are SGHAT and FQNNGV. In DNA, the CDR3 is TGTGCCAGCAGCCGGGGGGGGAGTGGAAACACCATATATTTT. This sequence encodes CASSRGGSGNTIYF. The variable domain in full, completed from reference TRBV11-2 and TRBJ1-3, reads EAGVAQSPRYKIIEKRQSVAFWCNPISGHATLYWYQQILGQGPKLLIQFQNNGVVDDSQLPKDRFSAERLKGVDSTLKIQPAKLEDSAVYLCASSRGGSGNTIYFGEGSWLTVV.

DNA for the CDR3: TGTGCCAGCAGCCCGGGACTAGCGGCCACCGGGGAGCTGTTTTTT. Translated, it gives CASSPGLAATGELFF. This chain uses TRBV2 with TRBJ2-2; TRBD2 agrees at 11 bases. This CDR3 contains 15 residues. In germline, CDR1 is SNHLY, CDR2 FYNNEI. Trimming took 6 bases from V and 4 from J; bases not matched to a gene: 4. The full variable domain, completed using reference TRBV2 and TRBJ2-2, is EPEVTQTPSHQVTQMGQEVILRCVPISNHLYFYWYRQILGQKVEFLVSFYNNEISEKSEIFDDQFSVERPDGSNFTLKIRSTKLEDSAMYFCASSPGLAATGELFFGEGSRLTVL.

This chain uses TRBV7-9 with TRBJ1-2; D unresolved. CDR3 length equals 14 residues. Looked up from germline, CDR1 is SEHNR and CDR2 is FQNEAQ (reference sequence). Trimming cost V 5 bases and J 4 bases, with 14 bases left between them. CDR3 sequence (DNA): TGTGCCAGCAGCCCCCTGATCCCGAGCTATGGCTACACCTTC. Its protein product is CASSPLIPSYGYTF.

The chain recombines TRBV5-1 with TRBJ2-2, with 7 bases fitting TRBD1. Germline V gene sequence: CDR1 SGHRS, CDR2 YFSETQ. The CDR3 is made up of 14 amino acids. V was pared by 7 bases and J by 3 bases, with 6 bases of the junction left unmatched. The CDR3: CASGYRGDTGELFF. The CDR3 DNA is TGCGCCAGCGGATACAGGGGAGACACCGGGGAGCTGTTTTTT.

This chain uses TRBV5-4 with TRBJ1-6; 8 positions agree with TRBD1. The CDR3 contains 14 residues. CDR1 is SGHNT, CDR2 YYREEE, per germline (reference sequence). V shed 5 bases and J 7 bases; nucleotides not matched to a gene: 5. Written as DNA, the CDR3 is TGTGCCAGCAGTTACGGACAGGGAAATTCACCCCTCCACTTT. Amino acid sequence: CASSYGQGNSPLHF.

This clone was seen only once. J is TRBJ2-3 and V is TRBV14, with D perhaps TRBD1 (5 bases). This CDR3 has 13 residues. Germline V gene sequence: CDR1 SGHDN, CDR2 FVKESK. The V end lost 5 bases, the J end lost 4 bases, and 10 bases lay between the germline ends. Written as DNA, the CDR3 is TGTGCCAGCAGCTCTCTAGGGGCAGATACGCAGTATTTT. Amino acids: CASSSLGADTQYF.

V gene TRBV4-2 combines with J gene TRBJ1-4; TRBD1 matches 7 bases. The CDR3 is 11 amino acids. Germline loops: CDR1 LGHNA, CDR2 YNFKEQ. J was trimmed by 17 bases and V by 0 bases; bases with no gene match: 3. In nucleotides, the CDR3 is TGTGCCAGCAGCCAAGACGGGACAGCATTTTTT. The encoded protein is CASSQDGTAFF.

The rearrangement joins TRBV12-3 or TRBV12-4 to TRBJ2-3, with 9 nucleotides matching TRBD1. CDR3 size: 13 residues. Trimming removed 6 bases from V and 8 bases from J; junction bases left unmatched: 6. CDR3 DNA: TGTGCCAGCAGCCCACAGACAGGGGGTACGCAGTATTTT. Amino acid sequence: CASSPQTGGTQYF.

This clone came up once. V gene TRBV3-1 (or the pseudogene TRBV3-2) combines with J gene TRBJ2-1, with 7 bases fitting TRBD2. The CDR3 loop spans 13 amino acids. Germline values: CDR1 LGHDT, CDR2 YNNKEL (reference sequence). The V segment lost 3 bases and the J segment 15 bases; nucleotides outside the gene matches: 11. The CDR3 DNA reads TGTGCCAGCAGCCAGGGTCTAGCGGCGATCAGGTTCTTC. The encoded protein is CASSQGLAAIRFF.

In this sample, this clone turned up once. The chain recombines TRBV7-9 with TRBJ1-2; 7 nucleotides line up with TRBD1. The junction had 6 bases not matched to a gene; V was cut back by 5 bases and J by 6 bases. This CDR3 is built from 13 residues. CDR1 is SEHNR, CDR2 FQNEAQ, per germline (reference sequence). In nucleotides, the CDR3 is TGTGCCAGCAGCCGAGAACAGGGGAATGGCTACACCTTC. It is translated as CASSREQGNGYTF.

V and J are TRBV2 and TRBJ1-6; D perhaps matches TRBD1 (5 bases). The germline V and J ends were trimmed by 7 bases and 10 bases, with 11 bases remaining between them. Looked up from germline, CDR1 is SNHLY and CDR2 is FYNNEI. The CDR3 has 12 amino acids. CDR3 in DNA: TGTGCCAGCAATACAGGTGGATCACCCCTCCACTTT. Protein product: CASNTGGSPLHF.

This rearrangement joins TRBV29-1 to TRBJ1-2, with TRBD1 matching 9 bases. Trimming removed 6 bases from V and 4 bases from J; junction bases left unmatched: 6. The CDR3 totals 13 residues. CDR1 and CDR2 from the germline V gene are SQVTM and ANQGSEA. The CDR3 here is CSVRGQGVYGYTF. Here the CDR3 DNA reads TGCAGCGTGCGGGGACAGGGTGTCTATGGCTACACCTTC.

V and J are TRBV11-1 and TRBJ1-1; 7 bases align to TRBD1. The CDR3 spans 15 residues. Germline trimming cut 2 bases from V and 1 base from J; bases unmatched to any gene: 4. Looked up from germline, CDR1 is SGHAT and CDR2 is FQDESV (reference sequence). The CDR3 DNA reads TGTGCCAGCAGCTTACAGACAGGGAAGAACACTGAAGCTTTCTTT. Encoded protein: CASSLQTGKNTEAFF.

This clone has just a few counts. This chain links TRBV5-5 with TRBJ1-5; D gene unclear. CDR1 is SGHKS and CDR2 is YYEKEE in the germline V gene (reference sequence). The CDR3 totals 13 residues. Trimming cost V 4 bases and J 3 bases, with 8 bases left between them. As DNA, the CDR3 is TGTGCCAGCAGCCACGCGGACAATCAGCCCCAGCATTTT. Translated: CASSHADNQPQHF. Drawing the rest from reference TRBV5-5 and TRBJ1-5, the complete variable domain is DAGVTQSPTHLIKTRGQQVTLRCSPISGHKSVSWYQQVLGQGPQFIFQYYEKEERGRGNFPDRFSARQFPNYSSELNVNALLLGDSALYLCASSHADNQPQHFGDGTRLSIL.